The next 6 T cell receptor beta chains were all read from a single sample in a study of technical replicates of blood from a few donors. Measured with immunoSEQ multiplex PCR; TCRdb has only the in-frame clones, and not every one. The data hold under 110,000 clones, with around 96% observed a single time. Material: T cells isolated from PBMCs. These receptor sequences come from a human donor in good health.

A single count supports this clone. The chain's CDR3 is CASSAIMGLGSYEQYF. Written as DNA, the CDR3 is TGTGCCAGCAGTGCGATTATGGGGCTGGGGTCCTACGAGCAGTACTTC. The chain uses TRBV2 and TRBJ2-7, with D tentatively TRBD1 (5 bases). The V gene lost 4 bases and the J gene lost 1 base, with 17 bases spanning the gap. The CDR3 consists of 16 residues. Germline CDR1 reads SNHLY; CDR2 reads FYNNEI.

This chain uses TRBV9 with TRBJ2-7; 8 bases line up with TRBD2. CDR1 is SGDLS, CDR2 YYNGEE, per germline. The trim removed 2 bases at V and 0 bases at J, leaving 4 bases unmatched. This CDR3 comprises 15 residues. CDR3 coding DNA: TGTGCCAGCAGCGTTAGTAGCGGGGTCTCCTACGAGCAGTACTTC. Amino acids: CASSVSSGVSYEQYF.

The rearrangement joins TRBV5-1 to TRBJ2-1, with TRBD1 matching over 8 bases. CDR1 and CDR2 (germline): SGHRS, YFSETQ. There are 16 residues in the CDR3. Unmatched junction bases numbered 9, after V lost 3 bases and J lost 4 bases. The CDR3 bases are TGCGCCAGCAGCTCAGGGACAGGTCAAATGTACAATGAGCAGTTCTTC. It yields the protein CASSSGTGQMYNEQFF.

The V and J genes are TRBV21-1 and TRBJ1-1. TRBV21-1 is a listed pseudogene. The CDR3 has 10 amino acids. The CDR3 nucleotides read TGTGCCAGGAAACGCGGGGGCGATTTCTTT. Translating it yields CARKRGGDFF.

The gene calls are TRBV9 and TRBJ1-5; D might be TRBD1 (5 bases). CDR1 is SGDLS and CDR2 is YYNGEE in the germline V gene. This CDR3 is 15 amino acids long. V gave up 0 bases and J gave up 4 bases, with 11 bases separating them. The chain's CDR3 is CASSVGGRINQPQHF. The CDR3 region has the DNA TGTGCCAGCAGCGTAGGGGGCAGAATTAATCAGCCCCAGCATTTT.

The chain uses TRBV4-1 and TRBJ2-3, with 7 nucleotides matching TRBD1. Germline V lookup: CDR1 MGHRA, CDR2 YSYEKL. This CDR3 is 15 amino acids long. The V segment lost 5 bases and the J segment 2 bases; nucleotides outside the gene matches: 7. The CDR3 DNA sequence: TGCGCCAGCAGCAGGGACAGCGGATTCACAGATACGCAGTATTTT. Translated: CASSRDSGFTDTQYF.